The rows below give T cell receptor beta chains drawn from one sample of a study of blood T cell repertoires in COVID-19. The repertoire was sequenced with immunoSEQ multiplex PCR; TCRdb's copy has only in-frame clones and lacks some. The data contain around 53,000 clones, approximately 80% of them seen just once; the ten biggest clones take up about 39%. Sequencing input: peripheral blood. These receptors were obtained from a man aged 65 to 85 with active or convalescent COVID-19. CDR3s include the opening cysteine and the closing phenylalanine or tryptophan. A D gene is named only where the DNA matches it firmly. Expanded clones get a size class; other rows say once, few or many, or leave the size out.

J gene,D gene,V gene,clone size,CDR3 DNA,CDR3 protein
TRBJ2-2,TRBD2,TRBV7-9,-,TGTGCCAGCAGCTTAGTTCTAGCGGGTGCCGGGGAGCTGTTTTTT,CASSLVLAGAGELFF
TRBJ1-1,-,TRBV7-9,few,TGTGCCAGCAGCTCTCGAGGGACATTGAACACTGAAGCTTTCTTT,CASSSRGTLNTEAFF
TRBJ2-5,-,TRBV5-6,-,TGTGCCAGCAGCACCGTGAGGGGGTCCGGAGAGACCCAGTACTTC,CASSTVRGSGETQYF
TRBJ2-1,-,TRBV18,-,TGTGCCAGCTCACCAGCTAGCTCCTACAATGAGCAGTTCTTC,CASSPASSYNEQFF
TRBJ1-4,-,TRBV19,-,TGTGCCAGTAGTCTATCCAGAGGGCGCCGGGCTAATGAAAAACTGTTTTTT,CASSLSRGRRANEKLFF
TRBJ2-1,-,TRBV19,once,TGTGCCAGTAGGGGGGGTAGTCGGTACAATGAGCAGTTCTTC,CASRGGSRYNEQFF
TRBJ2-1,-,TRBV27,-,TGTGCCAGCAGTTTTTGGGAGAGCCCGTACAATGAGCAGTTCTTC,CASSFWESPYNEQFF
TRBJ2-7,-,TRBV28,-,TGTGCCAGCAGTTCCGGGGTTCACGAGCAGTACTTC,CASSSGVHEQYF
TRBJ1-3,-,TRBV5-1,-,TGCGCCAGCAGCTTCCACCCGACAGGCATCTCTGGAAACACCATATATTTT,CASSFHPTGISGNTIYF
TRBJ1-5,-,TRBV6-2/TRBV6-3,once,TGTGCCAGCAGCCCCCGTTCGGGAAATCAGCCCCAGCATTTT,CASSPRSGNQPQHF
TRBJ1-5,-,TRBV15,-,TGTGCCACCAGCAGAGAATTAGGGGGTCAGCCCCAGCATTTT,CATSRELGGQPQHF
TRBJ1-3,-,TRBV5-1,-,TGCGCCAGCAGCCCGGTAGGAGGAGACTCTGGAAACACCATATATTTT,CASSPVGGDSGNTIYF
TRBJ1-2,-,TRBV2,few,TGTGCCAGCAGTGAAATGGGCAGCCTTCATGCCTACACCTTC,CASSEMGSLHAYTF
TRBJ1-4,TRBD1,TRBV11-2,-,TGTGCCAGCAGCCCTCTCGAGGACAGGGGAAAACGAAAACTGTTTTTT,CASSPLEDRGKRKLFF
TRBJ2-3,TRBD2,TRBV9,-,TGTGCCAGCAGCCCCCTCACCGGGACTACCACAGATACGCAGTATTTT,CASSPLTGTTTDTQYF
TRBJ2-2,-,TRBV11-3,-,TGTGCCAGCAGCCCACAGGGCGACAACACCGGGGAGCTGTTTTTT,CASSPQGDNTGELFF
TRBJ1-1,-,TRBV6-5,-,TGTGCCAGCAGTTATTCCAGGAGGGGCACTGAAGCTTTCTTT,CASSYSRRGTEAFF
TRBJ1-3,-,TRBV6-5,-,TGTGCCAGCATGCCCGACAGGCTGGGGGGAAACACCATATATTTT,CASMPDRLGGNTIYF
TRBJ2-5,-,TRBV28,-,TGTGCCAGCAGGCGTACAGGGTCCCAAGAGACCCAGTACTTC,CASRRTGSQETQYF
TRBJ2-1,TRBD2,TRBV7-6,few,TGTGCCAGCAGCTTAGCGGCGGGGGGCCCCAATGAGCAGTTCTTC,CASSLAAGGPNEQFF
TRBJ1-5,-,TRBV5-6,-,TGTGCCAGCAGCTCCCGAGGAGGGCCCCAGCATTTT,CASSSRGGPQHF
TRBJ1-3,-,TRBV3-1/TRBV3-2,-,TGTGCCAGCAGCCAAGCCTTGGGAGAAGGGGGAAACACCATATATTTT,CASSQALGEGGNTIYF
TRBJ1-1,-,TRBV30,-,TGTGCCTGGAGTGCCGACACTGAAGCTTTCTTT,CAWSADTEAFF
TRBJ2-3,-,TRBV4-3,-,TGCGCCAGCAGCCAAGTGGGGCAAGATACGCAGTATTTT,CASSQVGQDTQYF
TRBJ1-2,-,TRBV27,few,TGTGCCAGCAGTTTGGGAGGGAACAGCTACACCTTC,CASSLGGNSYTF
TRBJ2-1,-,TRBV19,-,TGTGCCAGTAGTATCGCGGGAATGTCTGAGCAGTTCTTC,CASSIAGMSEQFF
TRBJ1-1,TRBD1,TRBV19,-,TGTGCCAGTAGTGCCGGACAGGGGGGGACTGAAGCTTTCTTT,CASSAGQGGTEAFF
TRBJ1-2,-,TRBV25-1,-,TGTGCCAGCAAAGGGCGGGGGGCTAACTATGGCTACACCTTC,CASKGRGANYGYTF
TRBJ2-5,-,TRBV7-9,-,TGTGCCAGCAGCTTATCCAGGGGTCTGGAGACCCAGTACTTC,CASSLSRGLETQYF
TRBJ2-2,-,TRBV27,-,TGTGCCAGCACCCGAAATGACAGGCCGAGCGGGGAGCTGTTTTTT,CASTRNDRPSGELFF
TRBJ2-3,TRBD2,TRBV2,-,TGTGCCAGCAGTTGGACTAGCCCCACAGATACGCAGTATTTT,CASSWTSPTDTQYF
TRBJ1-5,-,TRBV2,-,TGTGCCAGCAGTTGGGGCCCTAGGTATAGCAATCAGCCCCAGCATTTT,CASSWGPRYSNQPQHF
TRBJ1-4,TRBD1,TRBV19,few,TGTGCCAGTAGTATCCCCGGACAGGGTGGGAAACTGTTTTTT,CASSIPGQGGKLFF
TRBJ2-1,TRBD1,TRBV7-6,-,TGTGCCAGCAGCTCACAGACAGGGGCTTACAATGAGCAGTTCTTC,CASSSQTGAYNEQFF
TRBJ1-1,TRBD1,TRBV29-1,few,TGCAGCGTTGTGGGACAGGATAGGGGAGCTTTCTTT,CSVVGQDRGAFF
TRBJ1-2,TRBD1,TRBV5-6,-,TGTGCCAGCAGCTTAACTGGACAGGGGGGCGCGGGCTATGGCTACACCTTC,CASSLTGQGGAGYGYTF
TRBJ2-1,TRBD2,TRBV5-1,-,TGCGCCAGCAGCTTTGGACTAGCGGGGGGGTATGAGCAGTTCTTC,CASSFGLAGGYEQFF
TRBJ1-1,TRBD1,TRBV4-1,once,TGCGCCAGCAGCCGGATGGGTACAGGGGGGTGGGGCACTGAAGCTTTCTTT,CASSRMGTGGWGTEAFF
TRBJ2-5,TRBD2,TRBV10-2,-,TGCGCCAGCAGTGAGTTTCAGCGGGAGCAAGAGACCCAGTACTTC,CASSEFQREQETQYF
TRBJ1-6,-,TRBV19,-,TGTGCCAGTAAGAGCTCCTATAATTCACCCCTCCACTTT,CASKSSYNSPLHF
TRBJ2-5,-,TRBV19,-,TGTGCCAGTAGTAGCGGTGGAGGCCCAGAGACCCAGTACTTC,CASSSGGGPETQYF
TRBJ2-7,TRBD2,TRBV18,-,TGTGCCAGCTCACCACCAGGACTAGGAGTCGAGCAGTACTTC,CASSPPGLGVEQYF
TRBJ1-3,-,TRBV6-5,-,TGTGCCAGCACGCAGTCTCGCTCTGGAAACACCATATATTTT,CASTQSRSGNTIYF
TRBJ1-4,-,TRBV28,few,TGTGCCAGCAGTTTAAGTGCAGGGGTACTGTTTTTT,CASSLSAGVLFF
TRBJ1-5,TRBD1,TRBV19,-,TGTGCCAGTAGTGTGGACAGGGCCAATCAGCCCCAGCATTTT,CASSVDRANQPQHF
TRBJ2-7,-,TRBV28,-,TGTGCCAGCAGTTTATCGTCAGGGGAGTCCCCCTACGAGCAGTACTTC,CASSLSSGESPYEQYF
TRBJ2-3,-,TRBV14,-,TGTGCCAGCAGCCGGCTCGCGGGCAGCACAGATACGCAGTATTTT,CASSRLAGSTDTQYF
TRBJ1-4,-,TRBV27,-,TGTGCCAGCAGTTTTGGCAGGGGATATGAAAAACTGTTTTTT,CASSFGRGYEKLFF
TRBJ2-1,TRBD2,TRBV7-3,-,TGTGCCAGCAGCTTAAGGGGACTAGCGGGAGGAGTAGAGCAGTTCTTC,CASSLRGLAGGVEQFF
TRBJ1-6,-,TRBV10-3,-,TGTGCCGCTCAGGGATCTAGCTCCTATAATTCACCCCTCCACTTT,CAAQGSSSYNSPLHF
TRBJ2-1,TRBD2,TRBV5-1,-,TGCGCCAGCAGCACATCGTGGACTAGCGGGGCCTACAATGAGCAGTTCTTC,CASSTSWTSGAYNEQFF
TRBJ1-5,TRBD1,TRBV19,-,TGTGCCAGTAGTGGGGTGGCAGGGGGGAATCAGCCCCAGCATTTT,CASSGVAGGNQPQHF
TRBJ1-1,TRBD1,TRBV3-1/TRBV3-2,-,TGTGCCAGCAGTTTGGGACAGGGGACGAGCACTGAAGCTTTCTTT,CASSLGQGTSTEAFF
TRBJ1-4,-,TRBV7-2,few,TGTGCCAGCAGCTTAGTCCCGAGGCACTCTAATGAAAAACTGTTTTTT,CASSLVPRHSNEKLFF
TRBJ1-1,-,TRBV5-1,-,TGCGCCAGCCACGAGGGACTGAAGAACACTGAAGCTTTCTTT,CASHEGLKNTEAFF